This TCR beta chain derives from a study of T cell responses to AZD1222 COVID-19 vaccine. Repertoires were generated with immunoSEQ multiplex PCR, while TCRdb's copy carries only in-frame clones and drops some. The sample consists of some 97,000 clones, 88% of them appearing once. Germline loops: CDR1 SGHAT, CDR2 FQNNGV. V lost 2 bases to trimming and J lost 11 bases, with 12 bases between them. The CDR3 length is 12 residues. The source of this sequence is an adult in good health. This rearrangement joins TRBV11-2 to TRBJ1-1, with a possible D match to TRBD1 (6 bases). Sequencing was performed on peripheral blood, taken on day 0 of AZD1222 vaccination. The CDR3: CASSLIGGAAFF. CDR3 nucleotides: TGTGCCAGCAGCTTAATCGGGGGGGCGGCTTTCTTT. Looking up the rest from reference TRBV11-2 and TRBJ1-1 gives the full variable domain: EAGVAQSPRYKIIEKRQSVAFWCNPISGHATLYWYQQILGQGPKLLIQFQNNGVVDDSQLPKDRFSAERLKGVDSTLKIQPAKLEDSAVYLCASSLIGGAAFFGQGTRLTVV.